This note documents a single T cell receptor beta chain sequence. The CDR3 is made up of 14 amino acids. Germline loops: CDR1 MGHRA, CDR2 YSYEKL. After removal of 4 bases from V and 7 bases from J, the junction contained 9 bases not matched to a gene. This sample is drawn from a study of CD8 T cells in Susac syndrome. Relapsing-remitting disease, either stable or active, was present in the treatment-naive patients who were the multiple sclerosis controls. Purification of the CD8+ and CD4+ T cells relied on negative isolation, and TEMRA cells underwent FACS enrichment. Reverse transcription of about 0.45 to 1 ug RNA was performed with random hexamers. Amplification of TCR beta CDR3 spanned 54 Vbeta and 13 Jbeta via immunoSEQ multiplex PCR. TCRdb re-called the immunoSEQ multiplex PCR reads with MiXCR, one entry per CDR3 protein. This sample yields roughly 120,000 distinct CDR3 sequences, of which 90% to 95% are seen a single time; 0.25% to 0.35% belongs to the top ten.

The receptor was isolated from a human donor with multiple sclerosis. Sequenced material: CD8+ T cells from PBMCs. The V call is TRBV4-1, the J call TRBJ2-5; TRBD2 agrees at 7 bases. The CDR3 here is CASSLTSDTRTQYF. The CDR3 DNA follows: TGCGCCAGCAGCCTAACTAGCGACACCCGGACCCAGTACTTC.